These T cell receptor beta chains were read from a single sample in a study of T cell responses to AZD1222 COVID-19 vaccine. Here immunoSEQ multiplex PCR was the method, and the copy in TCRdb shows in-frame clones only, minus some. Seen here are over 130,000 clones, under 95% observed once, and the top ten hold approximately 3.4%. Sample: peripheral blood, taken 28 days after the second AZD1222 dose. Every receptor here comes from an adult who received the AZD1222 COVID-19 vaccine. CDR3s include the opening cysteine and the closing phenylalanine or tryptophan. Fields, in order: J gene, clone size, V gene, D gene, CDR3 protein, CDR3 DNA. The D gene is left open where the match is weak. The size field is filled for only some rows; it gives once, few, many or a size class.

J gene: TRBJ2-7
clone size: NA
V gene: TRBV7-9
D gene: NA
CDR3 protein: CASSLVIGLSYEQYF
CDR3 DNA: TGTGCCAGCAGCTTAGTAATAGGCCTCTCCTACGAGCAGTACTTC

J gene: TRBJ1-5
clone size: NA
V gene: TRBV27
D gene: TRBD1
CDR3 protein: CASSSVGQGSNQPQHF
CDR3 DNA: TGTGCCAGCAGTTCCGTGGGACAGGGCAGCAATCAGCCCCAGCATTTT

J gene: TRBJ2-1
clone size: NA
V gene: TRBV4-1
D gene: NA
CDR3 protein: CASSRERVNEQFF
CDR3 DNA: TGCGCCAGCAGCCGGGAACGCGTCAATGAGCAGTTCTTC

J gene: TRBJ1-2
clone size: NA
V gene: TRBV5-1
D gene: NA
CDR3 protein: CASSLGQASTYGYTF
CDR3 DNA: TGCGCCAGCAGCTTGGGACAGGCCTCCACCTATGGCTACACCTTC

J gene: TRBJ1-4
clone size: NA
V gene: TRBV9
D gene: NA
CDR3 protein: CASSPRGQNEKLFF
CDR3 DNA: TGTGCCAGCAGCCCCCGCGGCCAAAATGAAAAACTGTTTTTT

J gene: TRBJ2-1
clone size: NA
V gene: TRBV27
D gene: NA
CDR3 protein: CASSPQVIPTKQFF
CDR3 DNA: TGTGCCAGCAGTCCCCAAGTTATCCCCACTAAGCAGTTCTTC

J gene: TRBJ1-6
clone size: few
V gene: TRBV5-4
D gene: NA
CDR3 protein: CASSSAGNSPLHF
CDR3 DNA: TGTGCCAGCAGCTCGGCAGGGAATTCACCCCTCCACTTT

J gene: TRBJ1-2
clone size: NA
V gene: TRBV24-1
D gene: NA
CDR3 protein: CATSDLSVGGYTF
CDR3 DNA: TGTGCCACCAGTGATCTTTCAGTAGGAGGCTACACCTTC

J gene: TRBJ2-4
clone size: NA
V gene: TRBV19
D gene: NA
CDR3 protein: CASSIDGPSRVAKNIQYF
CDR3 DNA: TGTGCCAGTAGTATAGATGGGCCATCACGAGTAGCCAAAAACATTCAGTACTTC

J gene: TRBJ1-1
clone size: NA
V gene: TRBV6-2/TRBV6-3
D gene: TRBD1
CDR3 protein: CASSYQTLTGEAEAFF
CDR3 DNA: TGTGCCAGCAGTTACCAAACCCTGACAGGGGAAGCGGAAGCTTTCTTT

J gene: TRBJ1-5
clone size: NA
V gene: TRBV24-1
D gene: NA
CDR3 protein: CATSDRTVWQPQHF
CDR3 DNA: TGTGCCACCAGTGACAGGACAGTGTGGCAGCCCCAGCATTTT

J gene: TRBJ2-7
clone size: NA
V gene: TRBV5-1
D gene: NA
CDR3 protein: CASSLGVGGDYEQYF
CDR3 DNA: TGCGCCAGCAGCTTGGGGGTAGGCGGTGACTACGAGCAGTACTTC

J gene: TRBJ1-6
clone size: NA
V gene: TRBV27
D gene: NA
CDR3 protein: CASSPVPGALHF
CDR3 DNA: TGTGCCAGCAGTCCCGTACCCGGAGCCCTCCACTTT

J gene: TRBJ2-1
clone size: NA
V gene: TRBV5-1
D gene: TRBD1
CDR3 protein: CASGETGWGEQFF
CDR3 DNA: TGCGCCAGCGGGGAGACAGGGTGGGGTGAGCAGTTCTTC

J gene: TRBJ1-3
clone size: NA
V gene: TRBV5-4
D gene: NA
CDR3 protein: CASSLYGNTIYF
CDR3 DNA: TGTGCCAGCAGCTTATACGGAAACACCATATATTTT

J gene: TRBJ2-1
clone size: NA
V gene: TRBV12-5
D gene: TRBD2
CDR3 protein: CASGLPAGAYNEQFF
CDR3 DNA: TGTGCTAGTGGTTTACCAGCGGGAGCGTACAATGAGCAGTTCTTC

J gene: TRBJ1-1
clone size: NA
V gene: TRBV7-6
D gene: NA
CDR3 protein: CASSLEPGQRYTEAFF
CDR3 DNA: TGTGCCAGCAGCTTAGAACCCGGACAGCGCTACACTGAAGCTTTCTTT

J gene: TRBJ2-1
clone size: once
V gene: TRBV30
D gene: NA
CDR3 protein: CAWSVGDYNEQFF
CDR3 DNA: TGTGCCTGGAGTGTAGGGGACTACAATGAGCAGTTCTTC

J gene: TRBJ2-5
clone size: NA
V gene: TRBV3-1/TRBV3-2
D gene: TRBD2
CDR3 protein: CASSPGLAGVETQYF
CDR3 DNA: TGTGCCAGCAGCCCCGGACTAGCGGGAGTCGAGACCCAGTACTTC

J gene: TRBJ1-1
clone size: few
V gene: TRBV19
D gene: TRBD1
CDR3 protein: CASRDRAGNTEAFF
CDR3 DNA: TGTGCCAGTAGGGACAGGGCGGGAAACACTGAAGCTTTCTTT

J gene: TRBJ1-2
clone size: NA
V gene: TRBV5-1
D gene: NA
CDR3 protein: CASSLSRGPRFYGYTF
CDR3 DNA: TGCGCCAGCAGCTTGTCACGGGGACCGAGATTTTATGGCTACACCTTC

J gene: TRBJ1-2
clone size: NA
V gene: TRBV10-3
D gene: TRBD1
CDR3 protein: CAISESRDSNYGYTF
CDR3 DNA: TGTGCCATCAGTGAGTCCCGGGACAGTAACTATGGCTACACCTTC

J gene: TRBJ1-1
clone size: NA
V gene: TRBV30
D gene: NA
CDR3 protein: CAWSASPEAFF
CDR3 DNA: TGTGCCTGGAGCGCCTCTCCTGAAGCTTTCTTT

J gene: TRBJ1-5
clone size: NA
V gene: TRBV28
D gene: TRBD1
CDR3 protein: CASSYSRTGNYQPQHF
CDR3 DNA: TGTGCCAGCAGTTATAGTAGGACAGGGAATTATCAGCCCCAGCATTTT

J gene: TRBJ1-3
clone size: NA
V gene: TRBV10-1
D gene: NA
CDR3 protein: CASSLDRAPGNTIYF
CDR3 DNA: TGCGCCAGCAGTTTAGACCGGGCCCCTGGAAACACCATATATTTT

J gene: TRBJ2-3
clone size: NA
V gene: TRBV19
D gene: NA
CDR3 protein: CASKRGSVTDTQYF
CDR3 DNA: TGTGCCAGTAAGAGGGGTTCTGTCACAGATACGCAGTATTTT

J gene: TRBJ2-7
clone size: NA
V gene: TRBV11-1
D gene: TRBD1
CDR3 protein: CASSGQASSYEQYF
CDR3 DNA: TGTGCCAGCAGCGGACAGGCGAGCTCCTACGAGCAGTACTTC

J gene: TRBJ1-4
clone size: NA
V gene: TRBV5-6
D gene: NA
CDR3 protein: CASSSVSASNEKLFF
CDR3 DNA: TGTGCCAGCAGCTCCGTGTCGGCCTCTAATGAAAAACTGTTTTTT

J gene: TRBJ1-4
clone size: NA
V gene: TRBV25-1
D gene: NA
CDR3 protein: CASSEGRAATNEKLFF
CDR3 DNA: TGTGCCAGCAGTGAAGGTCGGGCAGCTACTAATGAAAAACTGTTTTTT

J gene: TRBJ2-7
clone size: NA
V gene: TRBV4-3
D gene: TRBD2
CDR3 protein: CASSQSGGYEQYF
CDR3 DNA: TGCGCCAGCAGCCAATCGGGGGGCTACGAGCAGTACTTC

J gene: TRBJ1-5
clone size: NA
V gene: TRBV28
D gene: TRBD1
CDR3 protein: CASGTAKKYSNQPQHF
CDR3 DNA: TGTGCCAGCGGGACAGCAAAAAAATATAGCAATCAGCCCCAGCATTTT

J gene: TRBJ2-3
clone size: NA
V gene: TRBV19
D gene: TRBD1
CDR3 protein: CASIDRGRTRDTQYF
CDR3 DNA: TGTGCCAGCATTGACAGGGGGCGGACGAGAGATACGCAGTATTTT

J gene: TRBJ2-6
clone size: NA
V gene: TRBV24-1
D gene: NA
CDR3 protein: CATQGTGANVLTF
CDR3 DNA: TGTGCCACCCAGGGGACTGGGGCCAACGTCCTGACTTTC

J gene: TRBJ1-1
clone size: NA
V gene: TRBV6-4
D gene: NA
CDR3 protein: CASSGSPGALHEAFF
CDR3 DNA: TGTGCCAGCAGTGGTTCGCCAGGGGCGCTCCATGAAGCTTTCTTT

J gene: TRBJ2-7
clone size: NA
V gene: TRBV27
D gene: TRBD2
CDR3 protein: CASSLSGREFSYEQYF
CDR3 DNA: TGTGCCAGCAGTTTAAGCGGGAGGGAGTTCTCCTACGAGCAGTACTTC

J gene: TRBJ1-5
clone size: NA
V gene: TRBV28
D gene: NA
CDR3 protein: CASSLLGQPQHF
CDR3 DNA: TGTGCCAGCAGTTTATTGGGGCAGCCCCAGCATTTT

J gene: TRBJ1-1
clone size: NA
V gene: TRBV2
D gene: NA
CDR3 protein: CASEIRNTEAFF
CDR3 DNA: TGTGCCAGCGAGATTCGGAACACTGAAGCTTTCTTT

J gene: TRBJ2-3
clone size: once
V gene: TRBV28
D gene: NA
CDR3 protein: CASSFGGPRTDTQYF
CDR3 DNA: TGTGCCAGCAGTTTTGGGGGCCCCCGCACAGATACGCAGTATTTT

J gene: TRBJ1-2
clone size: NA
V gene: TRBV5-4
D gene: NA
CDR3 protein: CASSYQTANYGYTF
CDR3 DNA: TGTGCCAGCAGCTACCAGACAGCTAACTATGGCTACACCTTC

J gene: TRBJ1-1
clone size: NA
V gene: TRBV5-1
D gene: NA
CDR3 protein: CASSSGFEGGTEAFF
CDR3 DNA: TGCGCCAGCAGCTCAGGTTTCGAAGGCGGAACTGAAGCTTTCTTT

J gene: TRBJ1-4
clone size: NA
V gene: TRBV7-9
D gene: TRBD1
CDR3 protein: CASSQGQGEEKLFF
CDR3 DNA: TGTGCCAGCAGCCAAGGACAGGGGGAAGAAAAACTGTTTTTT

J gene: TRBJ2-7
clone size: once
V gene: TRBV7-6
D gene: TRBD2
CDR3 protein: CASSSSGRGSSYEQYF
CDR3 DNA: TGTGCCAGCAGCTCTAGCGGGAGGGGGAGCTCCTACGAGCAGTACTTC

J gene: TRBJ2-5
clone size: once
V gene: TRBV5-1
D gene: NA
CDR3 protein: CASTGTWETQYF
CDR3 DNA: TGCGCCAGCACAGGGACCTGGGAGACCCAGTACTTC

J gene: TRBJ1-3
clone size: NA
V gene: TRBV27
D gene: NA
CDR3 protein: CASSPAASGNTIYF
CDR3 DNA: TGTGCCAGCAGTCCCGCCGCCTCTGGAAACACCATATATTTT

J gene: TRBJ2-7
clone size: NA
V gene: TRBV29-1
D gene: TRBD1
CDR3 protein: CSVEEAGGPYEQYF
CDR3 DNA: TGCAGCGTTGAAGAGGCAGGGGGCCCCTACGAGCAGTACTTC

J gene: TRBJ2-7
clone size: NA
V gene: TRBV15
D gene: TRBD2
CDR3 protein: CATSKEGTSGRVGREQYF
CDR3 DNA: TGTGCCACCAGCAAAGAAGGGACTAGCGGGAGGGTCGGGCGCGAGCAGTACTTC

J gene: TRBJ1-5
clone size: NA
V gene: TRBV7-9
D gene: NA
CDR3 protein: CASSRSDSNQPQHF
CDR3 DNA: TGTGCCAGCAGCCGGTCGGACAGCAATCAGCCCCAGCATTTT

J gene: TRBJ2-7
clone size: NA
V gene: TRBV30
D gene: NA
CDR3 protein: CAWSGGGRTESYEQYF
CDR3 DNA: TGTGCCTGGAGTGGAGGTGGAAGAACCGAATCCTACGAGCAGTACTTC

J gene: TRBJ1-6
clone size: NA
V gene: TRBV15
D gene: NA
CDR3 protein: CATSRSPTFSYNSPLHF
CDR3 DNA: TGTGCCACCAGCAGAAGTCCCACTTTCTCCTATAATTCACCCCTCCACTTT

J gene: TRBJ1-5
clone size: NA
V gene: TRBV11-2
D gene: NA
CDR3 protein: CASSLTTGPRGNQPQHF
CDR3 DNA: TGTGCCAGCAGCTTAACTACGGGACCCAGAGGCAATCAGCCCCAGCATTTT

J gene: TRBJ2-2
clone size: NA
V gene: TRBV30
D gene: NA
CDR3 protein: CAWRLARGDTGELFF
CDR3 DNA: TGTGCCTGGAGACTAGCCAGGGGTGACACCGGGGAGCTGTTTTTT

J gene: TRBJ1-5
clone size: once
V gene: TRBV24-1
D gene: NA
CDR3 protein: CATSDPRTASQPQHF
CDR3 DNA: TGTGCCACCAGTGACCCACGGACAGCAAGCCAGCCCCAGCATTTT

J gene: TRBJ1-4
clone size: once
V gene: TRBV19
D gene: NA
CDR3 protein: CASSRGWTGEEKLFF
CDR3 DNA: TGTGCCAGTAGTCGAGGGTGGACGGGAGAGGAAAAACTGTTTTTT

J gene: TRBJ2-7
clone size: NA
V gene: TRBV25-1
D gene: TRBD1
CDR3 protein: CASSKTGTDRNEQYF
CDR3 DNA: TGTGCCAGCAGTAAAACCGGGACAGATCGAAACGAGCAGTACTTC